The table lists the clone carrying this T cell receptor (beta chain) with a few counts. Its antigen is unknown. The CDR3 spans 13 residues. In germline, CDR1 is MNHEY, CDR2 SMNVEV (reference sequence). V dropped 4 bases and J dropped 3; count of bases not matched to a gene: 3. The entry originates in a study of cytotoxic CD8 clonotypes in ibrutinib-treated CLL. For the study at large: The average sample held approximately 260,000 productive templates and about 99,000 productive rearrangements. Study outcomes and limitations: Baseline clonality, above age-matched healthy donor levels, tracked circulating CD8+ T-cell counts. The clonality went up when patients responded to ibrutinib and dropped back toward baseline at progression.

Here immunoSEQ multiplex PCR was the method, and the copy in TCRdb shows in-frame clones only, minus some. The sample has hundreds of thousands of clones, roughly 80% seen once. With cryopreserved PBMCs as the source, 2 to 2.5 micrograms of genomic DNA went to TCR beta libraries. Sequenced material: PBMCs, taken before ibrutinib treatment. The clonotype comes from a human donor with chronic lymphocytic leukemia. V gene TRBV27 combines with J gene TRBJ2-7, with TRBD2 matching over 7 bases. The DNA of the CDR3 is TGTGCCAGCAGTTCGGGCGGGAGCTACGAGCAGTACTTC. Encoded protein: CASSSGGSYEQYF.